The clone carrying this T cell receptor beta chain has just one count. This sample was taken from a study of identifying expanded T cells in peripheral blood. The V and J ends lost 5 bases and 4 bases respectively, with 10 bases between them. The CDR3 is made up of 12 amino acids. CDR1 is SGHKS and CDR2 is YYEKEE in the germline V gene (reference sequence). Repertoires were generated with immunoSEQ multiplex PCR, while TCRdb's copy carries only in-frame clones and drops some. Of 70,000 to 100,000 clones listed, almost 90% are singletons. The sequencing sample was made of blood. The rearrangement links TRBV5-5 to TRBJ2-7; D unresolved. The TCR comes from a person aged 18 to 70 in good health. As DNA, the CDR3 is TGTGCCAGCAGTTCCTGGTCGTACGAGCAGTACTTC. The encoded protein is CASSSWSYEQYF.